This T cell receptor (beta chain) was profiled in a study of T cells in Graves' hyperthyroidism and ophthalmopathy. General study findings and limits: Most clonotypes that expanded in the thyroid above 0.001 also showed up in blood.

Comments on this clonotype: Its target is not known. The junction differs from germline at one of its ends, possibly a read error.

Germline CDR1 DFQATT, CDR2 SNEGSKA (reference sequence). CDR3 length equals 15 residues. The PBMCs had their origin in less than 13 ml of fresh peripheral blood. TCR beta CDR3 region amplification was performed from RNA transcripts. Primed by the HTBI set, a first-round RT-PCR was run on the TCR CDR3. TCRdb re-analysed the multiplex PCR reads in MiXCR, keeping a single row per CDR3 protein. This table holds 160,000 or so distinct CDR3 sequences, about a tenth found once. The V call is TRBV20-1, the J call TRBJ2-3, with D possibly TRBD2 on 7 matching bases. This TCR derives from a young woman with Graves' hyperthyroidism that later progressed to Graves' ophthalmopathy. Sequences were obtained from blood. The CDR3 reads CSGGAGRGARDMQYF. As DNA, the CDR3 is TGCAGTGGGGGGGCGGGCCGGGGGGCCAGAGATATGCAGTATTTT.